This T cell receptor beta chain was retrieved from a study of human T cells and chemical hapten exposure. The library attached unique molecular identifiers to individual cDNA molecules. From the RACE reads, TCRdb called clonotypes with MiXCR, one entry per CDR3 protein. Among 70,000 to 75,000 distinct CDR3 sequences, approximately 32% were seen once, and the ten largest hold over 7.5%. This clonotype was counted only a few times. Time point meaning: patch test 1, 2 weeks after DPC sensitization. Treatment in this sample: therapeutic diphenylcyclopropenone sensitization with weekly scalp DPC. Germline lookup yields CDR1 DFQATT and CDR2 SNEGSKA (reference sequence). The length of the CDR3 is 15 residues. The germline V and J ends were trimmed by 0 bases and 4 bases, with 13 bases remaining between them.

V usage is TRBV20-1 and J usage is TRBJ1-5, with D maybe TRBD1 (6 bases). The receptor's source is a man aged 40-49 years with alopecia areata. Some clones in this sample may be carry-over from other donors' samples. The sample in question was whole blood, obtained in connection with sensitization to the hapten diphenylcyclopropenone (DPC). The CDR3 loop is CSAREDARGNQPQHF. CDR3 nucleotide sequence: TGCAGTGCTAGAGAGGATGCCAGGGGAAATCAGCCCCAGCATTTT.